These 27 T cell receptor beta chains originate from one sample sequenced in a study of patients and donors after allogeneic stem cell transplantation. MiXCR, applied by TCRdb to the RT-PCR reads, yields one record per CDR3 protein. The sample comprises a few hundred thousand distinct CDR3 sequences, 35% to 45% of which are singletons, and about 9.9% rests with the top ten. The specimen sequenced was blood, either unsorted or a sorted T cell fraction (not recorded which). These receptors all come from a human donor who was either an allogeneic HSCT recipient or a stem cell or donor lymphocyte infusion donor (not recorded which). It is not recorded whose cells these are; they may come from a transplant donor.

The CDR3 reads CASSVGQGANEQFF. The CDR3, as DNA: TGTGCCAGCAGCGTAGGACAGGGGGCGAATGAGCAGTTCTTC. This chain uses TRBV7-2 with TRBJ2-1; 11 bases line up with TRBD1. The J segment lost 7 bases and the V segment lost 5 bases, leaving 4 bases of the junction unmatched. The CDR3 totals 14 residues. Per germline, CDR1 SGHTA and CDR2 FQGNSA.

In this sample, this clonotype turned up a few times. This chain uses TRBV29-1 with TRBJ1-1; 10 bases line up with TRBD1. Germline V gene data show CDR1 as SQVTM and CDR2 as ANQGSEA. The CDR3 sequence is 13 residues long. The trim removed 8 bases at V and 1 base at J, leaving 4 bases unmatched. The CDR3 sequence: CSFRTGGNTEAFF. In DNA form, the CDR3 reads TGCAGCTTTCGGACAGGGGGGAACACTGAAGCTTTCTTT.

This clonotype has a handful of counts. The rearrangement links TRBV7-3 to TRBJ1-1; D not resolved. Trimming took off 4 bases at V and 1 base at J, with 13 bases between the two ends. From germline, CDR1 is SGHTA and CDR2 FQGTGA. This CDR3 region has 15 residues. The CDR3 region has the DNA TGTGCCAGCAGCTCGTCCCGGACGGGGAACACTGAAGCTTTCTTT. Amino acid sequence: CASSSSRTGNTEAFF.

The chain links TRBV14 to TRBJ2-7; D is ambiguous. Germline-derived CDR1 and CDR2 are SGHDN and FVKESK. This CDR3 spans 14 amino acids. Trimming removed 1 base from V and 2 bases from J, with 9 bases in between. The DNA of the CDR3 is TGTGCCAGCAGCCAAGGCGGCAGAACCTACGAGCAGTACTTC. It is translated as CASSQGGRTYEQYF.

This clonotype was counted a few times. This sequence joins TRBV25-1 and TRBJ1-4; D might be TRBD1 (6 bases). The CDR3 totals 13 residues. Germline V CDR1 and CDR2: MGHDK, SYGVNS. Trimming shortened V by 6 bases and J by 8 bases, and 13 bases separated the two germline ends. The DNA for the CDR3 is TGTGCCAGCAGGAGCCAGGGGCAGGAAAAACTGTTTTTT. Translated: CASRSQGQEKLFF.

This clonotype was observed a few times. This CDR3 is CATYVGEGTEAFF. The CDR3 region has the DNA TGTGCCACCTACGTTGGGGAGGGCACTGAAGCTTTCTTT. The chain uses TRBV12-3 or TRBV12-4 and TRBJ1-1; D is ambiguous. The CDR3 covers 13 residues. V was clipped by 10 bases and J by 4 bases, with 16 bases between them.

The rearrangement joins TRBV7-9 to TRBJ1-1; D unresolved. Germline V gives CDR1 SEHNR, CDR2 FQNEAQ (reference sequence). V shed 1 base and J shed 8 bases, with 11 bases lying between them. The CDR3 runs to 13 residues. The CDR3 DNA follows: TGTGCCAGCAGCTTAGGACAAGACCCCGAAGCTTTCTTT. Translating it yields CASSLGQDPEAFF.

V gene TRBV30 combines with J gene TRBJ1-2, with D maybe TRBD1 (6 bases). CDR3 length equals 15 residues. CDR1 is GTSNPN, CDR2 SVGIG, per germline (reference sequence). With 3 bases removed from V and 2 bases from J, the gap between germline ends came to 16 bases. In nucleotides, the CDR3 is TGTGCCTGGAGGTATCGACAGGTGGGAAACTATGGCTACACCTTC. Translated: CAWRYRQVGNYGYTF.

CDR3 sequence reads: CSVALGLNTEAFF. The CDR3 region has the DNA TGCAGCGTTGCCCTTGGCCTGAACACTGAAGCTTTCTTT. The chain joins TRBV29-1 to TRBJ1-1; no firm D call. Germline V lookup: CDR1 SQVTM, CDR2 ANQGSEA. This CDR3 is built from 13 residues. The V end lost 4 bases, the J end lost 0 bases, and 9 bases lay between the germline ends.

This clonotype was seen a few times. The gene calls are TRBV27 and TRBJ2-5; 10 bases are a match to TRBD2. CDR3 size: 16 residues. In germline, CDR1 is MNHEY, CDR2 SMNVEV (reference sequence). V was pared by 2 bases and J by 2 bases, with 5 bases of the junction left unmatched. Here the CDR3 reads CASSLGLAGEQETQYF. The CDR3, as DNA: TGTGCCAGCAGTTTAGGCCTAGCGGGGGAACAAGAGACCCAGTACTTC.

This clonotype came up a few times. This rearrangement joins TRBV5-1 to TRBJ1-1, with TRBD1 matching 9 bases. Trimming removed 2 bases from V and 7 bases from J; junction bases left unmatched: 3. This CDR3 is 13 amino acids long. CDR1 and CDR2 from the germline V gene are SGHRS and YFSETQ. CDR3 bases: TGCGCCAGCAGCTTCGGGACAGGGAATGAAGCTTTCTTT. As protein: CASSFGTGNEAFF.

This clonotype has just a few counts. V is TRBV7-2 and J is TRBJ1-6; 8 positions agree with TRBD1. Germline V CDR1 and CDR2: SGHTA, FQGNSA. This CDR3 spans 17 amino acids. V lost 1 base to trimming and J lost 4 bases; unmatched junction nucleotides: 6. In DNA form, the CDR3 reads TGTGCCAGCAGCTTAGTATCTAGGACAGGGTATAATTCACCCCTCCACTTT. Translated, it gives CASSLVSRTGYNSPLHF. Supplemented by reference TRBV7-2 and TRBJ1-6, the full variable domain reads GAGVSQSPSNKVTEKGKDVELRCDPISGHTALYWYRQSLGQGLEFLIYFQGNSAPDKSGLPSDRFSAERTGGSVSTLTIQRTQQEDSAVYLCASSLVSRTGYNSPLHFGNGTRLTVT.

This sequence joins TRBV7-2 and TRBJ2-3, with TRBD2 as a possible D gene (5 bases). V lost 4 bases and J lost 5, with 10 bases in between. Germline V gene lookup returns CDR1 SGHTA and CDR2 FQGNSA. The CDR3 covers 13 residues. The CDR3 nucleotides are TGTGCCAGCAGCTATATTGAGGGAGATACGCAGTATTTT. Encoded protein: CASSYIEGDTQYF.

The chain recombines TRBV7-9 with TRBJ1-6; no clear D. This CDR3 is 13 amino acids long. Germline V CDR1 and CDR2: SEHNR, FQNEAQ (reference sequence). Trimming removed 5 bases at V and 7 bases at J, with 9 bases between. CDR3 amino acids: CASSPEYNSPLHF. The CDR3 nucleotides are TGTGCCAGCAGCCCTGAATACAATTCACCCCTCCACTTT. The whole variable domain, remainder taken from reference TRBV7-9 and TRBJ1-6, is DTGVSQNPRHKITKRGQNVTFRCDPISEHNRLYWYRQTLGQGPEFLTYFQNEAQLEKSRLLSDRFSAERPKGSFSTLEIQRTEQGDSAMYLCASSPEYNSPLHFGNGTRLTVT.

Here the CDR3 reads CASSYGTGKAFF. The CDR3 region has the DNA TGTGCCAGCAGTTACGGGACAGGGAAAGCTTTCTTT. This rearrangement joins TRBV6-6 to TRBJ1-1; 9 bases match TRBD1. Germline-derived CDR1 and CDR2 are MNHNY and SVGAGI (reference sequence). The V gene end was trimmed by 2 bases and the J gene end by 9 bases; junction bases not matched to a gene: 1. This CDR3 spans 12 amino acids.

The rearrangement uses TRBV10-3 and TRBJ2-5, with D unresolved. Per the germline V gene, CDR1 is ENHRY and CDR2 is SYGVKD. Trimming took 3 bases from V and 5 from J, leaving 4 bases between them. This CDR3 comprises 11 residues. CDR3 sequence: CAISDRETQYF. The CDR3 DNA reads as TGTGCCATCAGTGACCGCGAGACCCAGTACTTC.

This clonotype was detected a few times. J is TRBJ1-5 and V is TRBV15; a weak D match, TRBD1 (5 bases). Germline V gene sequence: CDR1 LNHNV, CDR2 YYDKDF (reference sequence). The length of the CDR3 is 15 residues. The germline V and J ends were trimmed by 3 bases and 3 bases, with 12 bases remaining between them. DNA for the CDR3: TGTGCCACCAGCAGCAGCCACAGGTCCAATCAGCCCCAGCATTTT. It encodes CATSSSHRSNQPQHF.

The chain carries TRBV12-3 or TRBV12-4 and TRBJ1-6; possibly TRBD1 for D (5 bases). V dropped 5 bases and J dropped 7 bases, with 18 bases sitting between them. The CDR3 spans 16 residues. The CDR3 region has the DNA TGTGCCAGCAGTCGGGACCTAAGACCCCGGAATTCACCCCTCCACTTT. Translating it yields CASSRDLRPRNSPLHF.

This chain uses TRBV5-1 with TRBJ2-3, with D unresolved. Germline assignment: CDR1 SGHRS and CDR2 YFSETQ. V was cut by 0 bases and J by 2 bases, with 13 bases left in between. The CDR3 loop spans 16 amino acids. As DNA, the CDR3 is TGCGCCAGCAGCTTGGGTCGCCTAGACTTCACAGATACGCAGTATTTT. Encoded protein: CASSLGRLDFTDTQYF.

The chain has TRBV6-1 and TRBJ2-3; possible D gene TRBD2, 5 bases. Trimming removed 3 bases from V and 2 bases from J, with 24 bases in between. Germline assignment: CDR1 MNHNS and CDR2 SASEGT. The CDR3 contains 19 residues. Here the CDR3 DNA reads TGTGCCAGCAGTGACCGACCCGACTTGGGCACGGGATTCACAGATACGCAGTATTTT. Protein: CASSDRPDLGTGFTDTQYF.

This clonotype was seen more than once but under ten times. The genes are TRBV28 and TRBJ1-1; 7 nucleotides line up with TRBD1. Germline CDR1 reads MDHEN; CDR2 reads SYDVKM. The CDR3 has 15 amino acids. The junction had 14 bases not matched to a gene; V was cut back by 5 bases and J by 8 bases. CDR3 region: CASSPRQGGKLEAFF. As DNA, the CDR3 is TGTGCCAGCAGTCCTCGACAGGGAGGGAAACTAGAAGCTTTCTTT.

This chain connects TRBV20-1 to TRBJ1-1, with D unclear. CDR1 and CDR2 (germline): DFQATT, SNEGSKA (reference sequence). V gave up 6 bases and J gave up 1 base, with 21 bases separating them. The CDR3 spans 16 residues. The CDR3 coding sequence is TGCAGTGCCGCGTTAGTGGGGAGGTATAGGAACACTGAAGCTTTCTTT. This translates into CSAALVGRYRNTEAFF.

This clonotype was counted between two and nine times. This rearrangement joins TRBV20-1 to TRBJ1-1; tentative D call: TRBD1 (5 bases). Trimming shortened V by 6 bases and J by 2 bases, and 19 bases separated the two germline ends. The germline V gene has CDR1 DFQATT and CDR2 SNEGSKA (reference sequence). The CDR3 sequence is 15 residues long. CDR3 region: CSAPNTDTVNTEAFF. DNA for the CDR3: TGCAGTGCACCCAATACGGACACTGTCAACACTGAAGCTTTCTTT.

The sample holds one count of this clonotype. This chain joins TRBV7-3 and TRBJ2-5, with D perhaps TRBD1 (5 bases). Germline V CDR1 and CDR2: SGHTA, FQGTGA. This CDR3 is 15 amino acids long. V lost 3 bases and J 2 bases, leaving 13 bases between the germline ends. CDR3 region: CASSFGGAGQETQYF. For the CDR3, the DNA is TGTGCCAGCAGCTTCGGTGGGGCAGGTCAAGAGACCCAGTACTTC.

This clonotype came up a few times. The chain uses TRBV9 and TRBJ1-2; no clear D gene. V was clipped by 3 bases and J by 2 bases, with 8 bases between them. The CDR3 is 13 residues long. Germline V lookup: CDR1 SGDLS, CDR2 YYNGEE. The CDR3 protein is CASSAGWNYGYTF. CDR3 sequence (DNA): TGTGCCAGCAGCGCGGGTTGGAACTATGGCTACACCTTC.

This clonotype was picked up a small number of times. CDR3 bases: TGCGCCAGCAGCTTGGCGGGGACTAGCGGGGGACCGCCTTACAATGAGCAGTTCTTC. Translation: CASSLAGTSGGPPYNEQFF. The chain carries TRBV5-1 and TRBJ2-1; 14 bases fit TRBD2. Germline-derived CDR1 and CDR2 are SGHRS and YFSETQ. The CDR3 runs 19 residues. Trimming took 0 bases from V and 4 from J; bases not matched to a gene: 9.

This chain connects TRBV12-3 or TRBV12-4 to TRBJ2-2; tentatively, D is TRBD1 or TRBD2 (5 bases each). The CDR3 is 14 residues long. V shed 4 bases and J shed 5 bases, with 11 bases lying between them. The DNA for the CDR3 is TGTGCCAGCAGTTCCCTTGGGGGTACCGGGGAGCTGTTTTTT. The encoded protein is CASSSLGGTGELFF.